This T cell receptor beta chain was sequenced for a study of cytomegalovirus exposure and HLA in healthy donors. On the study more broadly: A data release that came early held roughly 80 million unique TCRs from HLA-typed donors. Study results and caveats: Rare sequences made up most TCRs, while some public TCRs were found in many donors.

Points on this clone: The target antigen is unknown.

There are 12 residues in the CDR3. PCR employed 60 Vbeta and 13 Jbeta primers. Clones were read by immunoSEQ multiplex PCR, and TCRdb kept only the in-frame ones, dropping some. The sample consists of about 170,000 clones, roughly 80% of them appearing once. All donors participated as healthy donors of bone marrow. V and J are TRBV6-7 and TRBJ2-5; 8 bases fit TRBD2. TRBV6-7 is an ORF, and what it does is uncertain. Specimen: PBMCs. This sequence originates from a woman aged 45-65 years in good health and CMV-seropositive. CDR3 region: CAPGGDPGTQYF. As DNA, the CDR3 is TGTGCACCGGGGGGGGACCCGGGGACCCAGTACTTC.